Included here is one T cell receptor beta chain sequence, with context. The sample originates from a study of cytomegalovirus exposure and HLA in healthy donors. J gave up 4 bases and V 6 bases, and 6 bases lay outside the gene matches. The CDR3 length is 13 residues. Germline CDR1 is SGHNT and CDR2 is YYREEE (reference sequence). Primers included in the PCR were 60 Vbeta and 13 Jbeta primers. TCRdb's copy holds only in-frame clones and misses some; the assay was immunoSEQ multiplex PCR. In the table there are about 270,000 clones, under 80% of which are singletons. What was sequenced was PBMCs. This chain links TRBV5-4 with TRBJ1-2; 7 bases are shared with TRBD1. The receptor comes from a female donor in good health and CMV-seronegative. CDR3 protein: CASTPGQFYGYTF. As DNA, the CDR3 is TGTGCCAGCACCCCGGGACAGTTCTATGGCTACACCTTC. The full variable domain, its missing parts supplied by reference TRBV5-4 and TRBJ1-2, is ETGVTQSPTHLIKTRGQQVTLRCSSQSGHNTVSWYQQALGQGPQFIFQYYREEENGRGNFPPRFSGLQFPNYSSELNVNALELDDSALYLCASTPGQFYGYTFGSGTRLTVV.